This T cell receptor (beta chain) derives from a study of spatial heterogeneity in lung cancer. The CDR3 length is 16 residues. Germline CDR1 SGHVS, CDR2 FQNEAQ. Trimming took 1 base from V and 3 from J, leaving 16 bases between them. Time point meaning: sample taken at primary tumor resection. Whole RNA came from tumor, nontumor lung or frozen PBMC and was sequenced without being sorted. Via MiXCR, TCRdb re-called the 5' RACE reads, giving one row per CDR3 protein. The data contain approximately 44,000 distinct CDR3 sequences, around 15% of them singletons. This clonotype was picked up many times. The clonotype was recovered from a male donor with early-stage non-small cell lung cancer. The sample in question was PBMCs, obtained at surgery. The V call is TRBV7-8, the J call TRBJ2-7; D call uncertain. The CDR3 bases are TGTGCCAGCAGCTTAGACTTGGGCGGAAACAACTACGAGCAGTACTTC. This encodes CASSLDLGGNNYEQYF.